This T cell receptor (beta chain) was identified during a study of cytomegalovirus exposure and HLA in healthy donors. PCR was performed using 60 Vbeta and 13 Jbeta primers. Produced via immunoSEQ multiplex PCR; TCRdb's table is partial and in-frame only. The profile shows 150,000 to 200,000 clones, more than 75% of them singletons. The germline V gene encodes CDR1 ENHRY and CDR2 SYGVKD. This CDR3 is built from 15 residues. With 2 bases removed from V and 2 bases from J, the gap between germline ends came to 10 bases. The sample holds a few counts of this clone. Its specificity is unknown. Study results and caveats: In an earlier analysis, productive rearrangement rates for most beta V segments clustered near 87% or 30%. Later genetic work tied a missense DCLRE1C variant to beta-chain V and J trimming.

This TCR came from a man in his forties in good health and CMV-seronegative. The V and J genes are TRBV10-3 and TRBJ2-1; TRBD1 might be the D (6 bases). Specimen: PBMCs. The CDR3 nucleotides are TGTGCCATCAGTGAGGGACAGCGTACCTACAATGAGCAGTTCTTC. Translated, it gives CAISEGQRTYNEQFF.